A selection of T cell receptor beta chains follows, all from one sample in a study of cytomegalovirus exposure and HLA in healthy donors. Produced via immunoSEQ multiplex PCR; TCRdb's table is partial and in-frame only. The sample has roughly 120,000 clones, over 90% seen once. Sample: PBMCs. The receptors were gathered from a woman aged 18-29 years in good health and CMV-seronegative. The CDR3 runs from the conserved cysteine through the conserved F or W. The D gene is left open where the match is weak. The size field is filled for only some rows; it gives once, few, many or a size class.

>TRBD1|TRBV6-1|.|TRBJ2-7
TGTGCCAGCAGTGAACGGTCTGCGGGACAGGGTAGCTACGAGCAGTACTTC
CASSERSAGQGSYEQYF
>.|TRBV7-2|.|TRBJ1-2
TGTGCCAGCAGCTTAGGACAGACCTATGGCTACACCTTC
CASSLGQTYGYTF
>.|TRBV2|.|TRBJ2-2
TGTGCCAGCGTCCGGGGGTCTCAGACCGGGGAGCTGTTTTTT
CASVRGSQTGELFF
>TRBD2|TRBV6-5|.|TRBJ2-3
TGTGCCAGCAGTTACTCGGGGGGGGTCACAGATACGCAGTATTTT
CASSYSGGVTDTQYF
>.|TRBV19|once|TRBJ1-5
TGTGCCAGTAGGCATCAGGGTGGCAATCAGCCCCAGCATTTT
CASRHQGGNQPQHF
>.|TRBV5-6|.|TRBJ2-2
TGTGCCAGCAGCTTGACGCTAGTGAACACCGGGGAGCTGTTTTTT
CASSLTLVNTGELFF
>.|TRBV1|once|TRBJ2-1
TGCACCAGCAGCCCCGAGGACAGGGGGCTGTGGGAGCAGTTCTTC
CTSSPEDRGLWEQFF
>TRBD1|TRBV6-5|.|TRBJ1-6
TGTGCCAGCAGGCATACAGGGGATCGTTCACCCCTCCACTTT
CASRHTGDRSPLHF
>TRBD1|TRBV6-1|.|TRBJ1-5
TGTGCCAGCAGTGCGGGGACAGGGGATCAGCCCCAGCATTTT
CASSAGTGDQPQHF
>.|TRBV5-5|.|TRBJ2-7
TGTGCCAGCACCCTAACTACTGGTTCAGAGCAGTACTTC
CASTLTTGSEQYF
>TRBD2|TRBV6-4|.|TRBJ2-3
TGTGCCAGCAGCCTTCTAGCGGGGGACACAGATACGCAGTATTTT
CASSLLAGDTDTQYF
>TRBD1|TRBV28|.|TRBJ1-3
TGTGCCAGCAGCAGCAGGGGGGCCACCATATATTTT
CASSSRGATIYF
>TRBD1|TRBV29-1|.|TRBJ1-2
TGCAGCGTTGAAGATCTACGTCGACAGGGCGATGGCTACACCTTC
CSVEDLRRQGDGYTF
>.|TRBV4-1|.|TRBJ1-1
TGCGCCAGCAGCCAAGGGTTAGGGGGAGTGACTGAAGCTTTCTTT
CASSQGLGGVTEAFF
>TRBD2|TRBV7-2|.|TRBJ2-1
TGTGCCAGCAGCTTAGTGGGACTAGCGGGAAATGAGCAGTTCTTC
CASSLVGLAGNEQFF
>TRBD1|TRBV30|.|TRBJ1-1
TGTGCCTGGAGTACCAGGGGGACAGGGGGGTATATGAACACTGAAGCTTTCTTT
CAWSTRGTGGYMNTEAFF